The 2 T cell receptor beta chains reported below all come from one sample, sequenced in a study of blood T cells in healthy people across ages. The authors ran a second PCR of roughly 6 to 12 cycles using a sample-barcoded 5' primer and a J-beta primer mix. From the 5' RACE reads, TCRdb called clonotypes with MiXCR, one entry per CDR3 protein. This sample has 1.5 million to 2 million distinct CDR3 sequences, with 28% found just once. Sequencing was carried out using blood. Source of these receptors: a woman aged 25 to 39 in good health.

The V and J genes are TRBV2 and TRBJ2-1; TRBD1 agrees at 9 bases. The CDR3 totals 13 residues. Trimming cost V 11 bases and J 2 bases; bases outside gene matches: 4. The germline gives CDR1 SNHLY, CDR2 FYNNEI. The CDR3 here is CAAGTGPYNEQFF. The CDR3 DNA sequence: TGTGCCGCCGGGACAGGGCCCTACAATGAGCAGTTCTTC.

This clonotype was counted many times. The genes are TRBV5-1 and TRBJ2-1, with 8 bases lining up with TRBD2. Germline CDR1 and CDR2: SGHRS and YFSETQ. V shed 5 bases and J 9 bases; nucleotides not matched to a gene: 7. The CDR3 has 13 amino acids. The CDR3 spells CASSPGGSGEQFF. CDR3 DNA sequence: TGCGCCAGCAGTCCGGGGGGGTCCGGTGAGCAGTTCTTC.